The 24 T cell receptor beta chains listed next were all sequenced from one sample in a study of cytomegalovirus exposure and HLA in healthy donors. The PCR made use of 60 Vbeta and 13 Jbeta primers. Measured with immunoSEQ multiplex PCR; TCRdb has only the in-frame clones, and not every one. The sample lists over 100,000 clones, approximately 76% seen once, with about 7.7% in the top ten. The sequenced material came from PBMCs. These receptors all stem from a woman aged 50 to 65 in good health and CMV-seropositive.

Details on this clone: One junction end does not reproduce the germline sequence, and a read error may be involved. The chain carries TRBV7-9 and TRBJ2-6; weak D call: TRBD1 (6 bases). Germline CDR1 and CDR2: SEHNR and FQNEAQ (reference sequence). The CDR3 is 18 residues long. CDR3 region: CASEKLRGSSSGANGLTF. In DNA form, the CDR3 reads TGTGCCAGCGAAAAACTGAGGGGGTCGAGCTCTGGGGCCAACGGCCTGACTTTC.

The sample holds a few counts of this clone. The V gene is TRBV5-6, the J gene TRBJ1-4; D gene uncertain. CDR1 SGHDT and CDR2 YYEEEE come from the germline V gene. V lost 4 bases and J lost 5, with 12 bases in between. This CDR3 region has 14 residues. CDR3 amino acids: CASSLKWENEKLFF. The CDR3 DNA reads TGTGCCAGCAGCCTCAAGTGGGAGAATGAAAAACTGTTTTTT. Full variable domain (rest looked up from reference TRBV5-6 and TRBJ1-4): DAGVTQSPTHLIKTRGQQVTLRCSPKSGHDTVSWYQQALGQGPQFIFQYYEEEERQRGNFPDRFSGHQFPNYSSELNVNALLLGDSALYLCASSLKWENEKLFFGSGTQLSVL.

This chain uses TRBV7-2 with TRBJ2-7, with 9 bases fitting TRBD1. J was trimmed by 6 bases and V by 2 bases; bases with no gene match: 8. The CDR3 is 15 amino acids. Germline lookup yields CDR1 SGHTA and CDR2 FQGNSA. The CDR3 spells CASSLKGQGGLEQYF. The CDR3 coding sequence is TGTGCCAGCAGCTTAAAGGGACAGGGTGGCCTCGAGCAGTACTTC.

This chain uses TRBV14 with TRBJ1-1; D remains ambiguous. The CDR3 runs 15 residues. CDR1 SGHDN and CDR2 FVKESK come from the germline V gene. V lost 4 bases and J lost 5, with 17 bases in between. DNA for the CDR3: TGTGCCAGCAGCCGAGACCCCAGCGGGCATACTGAAGCTTTCTTT. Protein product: CASSRDPSGHTEAFF.

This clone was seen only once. The CDR3 region has the DNA TGTGCTAGTGGTTCTGCGACAGATACGCAGTATTTT. It translates to CASGSATDTQYF. The chain is built from TRBV12-5 and TRBJ2-3; D ambiguous. CDR3 length: 12 amino acids. Germline V CDR1 and CDR2: LGHNT, FRNRAP. The V end lost 4 bases, the J end lost 3 bases, and 5 bases lay between the germline ends.

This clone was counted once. The CDR3 spells CASSLESGANTGELFF. The DNA of the CDR3 is TGTGCCAGCAGCTTAGAAAGCGGGGCCAACACCGGGGAGCTGTTTTTT. The rearrangement joins TRBV11-3 to TRBJ2-2; TRBD2 agrees at 7 bases. This CDR3 is 16 amino acids long. Germline V gene data show CDR1 as SGHNT and CDR2 as YENEEA. Losses at the gene ends were 0 bases for V and 2 bases for J; bases not matched to a gene: 3. Together with reference TRBV11-3 and TRBJ2-2, the CDR3 gives the full variable domain: EAGVVQSPRYKIIEKKQPVAFWCNPISGHNTLYWYLQNLGQGPELLIRYENEEAVDDSQLPKDRFSAERLKGVDSTLKIQPAELGDSAVYLCASSLESGANTGELFFGEGSRLTVL.

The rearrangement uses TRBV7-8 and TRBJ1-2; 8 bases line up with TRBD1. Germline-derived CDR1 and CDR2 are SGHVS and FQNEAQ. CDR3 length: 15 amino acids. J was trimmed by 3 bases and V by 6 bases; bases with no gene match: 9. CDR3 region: CASSNFQGADYGYTF. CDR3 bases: TGTGCCAGCAGTAATTTCCAGGGGGCGGACTATGGCTACACCTTC.

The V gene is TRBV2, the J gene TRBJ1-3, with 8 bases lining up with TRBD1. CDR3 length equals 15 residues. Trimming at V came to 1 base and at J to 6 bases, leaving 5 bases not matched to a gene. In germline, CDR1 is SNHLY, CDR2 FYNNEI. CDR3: CASSEGAGGLNTIYF. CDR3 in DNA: TGTGCCAGCAGTGAAGGGGCAGGGGGCTTAAACACCATATATTTT.

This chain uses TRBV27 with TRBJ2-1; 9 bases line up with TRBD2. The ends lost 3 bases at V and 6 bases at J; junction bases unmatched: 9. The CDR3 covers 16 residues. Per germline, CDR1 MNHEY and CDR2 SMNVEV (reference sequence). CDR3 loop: CASSLGGGLAGNEQFF. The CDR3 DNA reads TGTGCCAGCAGTTTGGGTGGGGGACTAGCAGGCAATGAGCAGTTCTTC.

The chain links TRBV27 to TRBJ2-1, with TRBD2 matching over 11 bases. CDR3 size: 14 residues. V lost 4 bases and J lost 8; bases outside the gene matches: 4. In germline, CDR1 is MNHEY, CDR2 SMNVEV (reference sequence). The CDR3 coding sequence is TGTGCCAGCAGTTCACCGGGACTAGCGGATGAGCAGTTCTTC. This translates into CASSSPGLADEQFF.

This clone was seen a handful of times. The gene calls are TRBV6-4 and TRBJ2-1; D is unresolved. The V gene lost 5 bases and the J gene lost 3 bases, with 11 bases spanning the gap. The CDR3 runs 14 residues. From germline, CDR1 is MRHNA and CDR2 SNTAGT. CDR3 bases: TGTGCCAGCAGTCCTACGTCCGACTACAATGAGCAGTTCTTC. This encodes CASSPTSDYNEQFF.

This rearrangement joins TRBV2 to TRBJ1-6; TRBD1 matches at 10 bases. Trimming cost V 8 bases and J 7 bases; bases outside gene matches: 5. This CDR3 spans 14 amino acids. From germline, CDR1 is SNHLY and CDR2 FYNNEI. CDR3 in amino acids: CASERGQGNSPLHF. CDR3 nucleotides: TGTGCCAGCGAAAGGGGACAGGGGAATTCACCCCTCCACTTT.

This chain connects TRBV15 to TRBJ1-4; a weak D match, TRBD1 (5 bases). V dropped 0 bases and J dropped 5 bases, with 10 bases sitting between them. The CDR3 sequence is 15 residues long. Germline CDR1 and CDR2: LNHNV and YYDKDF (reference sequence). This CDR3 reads CATSRDRGGNEKLFF. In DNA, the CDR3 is TGTGCCACCAGCAGAGATCGGGGGGGGAATGAAAAACTGTTTTTT.

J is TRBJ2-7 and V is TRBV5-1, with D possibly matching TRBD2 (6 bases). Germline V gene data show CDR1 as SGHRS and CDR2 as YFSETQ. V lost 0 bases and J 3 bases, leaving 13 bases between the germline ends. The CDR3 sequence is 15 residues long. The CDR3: CASSLGGTSGYEQYF. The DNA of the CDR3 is TGCGCCAGCAGCTTGGGGGGGACTTCCGGCTACGAGCAGTACTTC.

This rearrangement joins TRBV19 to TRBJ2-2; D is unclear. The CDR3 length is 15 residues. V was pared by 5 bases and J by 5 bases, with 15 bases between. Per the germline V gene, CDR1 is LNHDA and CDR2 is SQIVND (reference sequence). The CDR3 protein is CASSSLAPRTGELFF. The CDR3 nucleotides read TGTGCCAGTAGTTCTCTGGCCCCTAGGACCGGGGAGCTGTTTTTT.

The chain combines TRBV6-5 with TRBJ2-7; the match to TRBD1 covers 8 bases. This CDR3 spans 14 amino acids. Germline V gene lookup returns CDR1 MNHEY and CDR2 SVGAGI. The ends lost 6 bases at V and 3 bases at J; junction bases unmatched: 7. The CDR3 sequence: CASSRDRTDYEQYF. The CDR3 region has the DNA TGTGCCAGCAGCCGGGACAGGACCGACTACGAGCAGTACTTC.

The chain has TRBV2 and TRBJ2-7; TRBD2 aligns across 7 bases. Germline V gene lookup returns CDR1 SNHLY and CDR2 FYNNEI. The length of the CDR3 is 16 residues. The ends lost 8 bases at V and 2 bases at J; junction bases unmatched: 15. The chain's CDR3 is CASRGLRGRAPYEQYF. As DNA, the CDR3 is TGTGCCAGCCGAGGATTGCGAGGGAGGGCACCCTACGAGCAGTACTTC.

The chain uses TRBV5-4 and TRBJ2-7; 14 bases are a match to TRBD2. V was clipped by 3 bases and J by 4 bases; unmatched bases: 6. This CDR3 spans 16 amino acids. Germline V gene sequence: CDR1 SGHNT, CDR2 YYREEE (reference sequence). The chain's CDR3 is CASSSGTSGRWYEQYF. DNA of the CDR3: TGTGCCAGCAGCTCAGGGACTAGCGGGAGATGGTACGAGCAGTACTTC. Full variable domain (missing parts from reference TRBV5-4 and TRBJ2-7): ETGVTQSPTHLIKTRGQQVTLRCSSQSGHNTVSWYQQALGQGPQFIFQYYREEENGRGNFPPRFSGLQFPNYSSELNVNALELDDSALYLCASSSGTSGRWYEQYFGPGTRLTVT.

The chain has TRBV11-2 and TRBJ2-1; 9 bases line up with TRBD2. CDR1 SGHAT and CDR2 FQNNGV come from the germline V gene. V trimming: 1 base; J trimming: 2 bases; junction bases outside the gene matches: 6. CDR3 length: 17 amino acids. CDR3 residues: CASSLGVRGGPYNEQFF. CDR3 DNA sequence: TGTGCCAGCAGCTTAGGGGTGCGGGGGGGCCCCTACAATGAGCAGTTCTTC.

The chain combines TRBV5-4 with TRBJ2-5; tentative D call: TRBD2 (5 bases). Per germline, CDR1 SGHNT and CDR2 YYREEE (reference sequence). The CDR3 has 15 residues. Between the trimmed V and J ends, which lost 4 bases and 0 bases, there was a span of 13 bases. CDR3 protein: CASSRTSGNQETQYF. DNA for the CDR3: TGTGCCAGCAGCCGGACTTCGGGGAACCAAGAGACCCAGTACTTC.

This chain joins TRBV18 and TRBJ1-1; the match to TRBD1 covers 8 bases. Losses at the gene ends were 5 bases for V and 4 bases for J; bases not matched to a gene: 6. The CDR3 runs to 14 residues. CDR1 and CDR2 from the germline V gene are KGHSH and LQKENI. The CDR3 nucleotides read TGTGCCAGCTCAACACAGGGGGGGGGCACTGAAGCTTTCTTT. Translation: CASSTQGGGTEAFF.

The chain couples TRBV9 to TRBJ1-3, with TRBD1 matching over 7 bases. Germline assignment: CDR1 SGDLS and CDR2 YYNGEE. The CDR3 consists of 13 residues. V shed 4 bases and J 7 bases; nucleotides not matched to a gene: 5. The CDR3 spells CASSPDRANTIYF. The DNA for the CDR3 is TGTGCCAGCAGCCCCGACAGGGCGAACACCATATATTTT.

The CDR3 region is CASSPGTGATRQETQYF. The CDR3 DNA sequence: TGTGCCAGCTCACCAGGGACAGGGGCCACCAGGCAGGAGACCCAGTACTTC. This chain joins TRBV18 and TRBJ2-5, with TRBD1 matching over 10 bases. Germline trimming cut 2 bases from V and 5 bases from J; bases unmatched to any gene: 11. The CDR3 is 17 amino acids. Per germline, CDR1 KGHSH and CDR2 LQKENI. Together with reference TRBV18 and TRBJ2-5, the CDR3 gives the full variable domain: NAGVMQNPRHLVRRRGQEARLRCSPMKGHSHVYWYRQLPEEGLKFMVYLQKENIIDESGMPKERFSAEFPKEGPSILRIQQVVRGDSAAYFCASSPGTGATRQETQYFGPGTRLLVL.

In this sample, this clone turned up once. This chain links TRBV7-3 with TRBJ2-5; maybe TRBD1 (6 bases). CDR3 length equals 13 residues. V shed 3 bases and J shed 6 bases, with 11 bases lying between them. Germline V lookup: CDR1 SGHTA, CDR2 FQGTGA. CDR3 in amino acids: CASSFSGVQTQYF. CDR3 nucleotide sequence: TGTGCCAGCAGCTTCTCAGGGGTGCAGACCCAGTACTTC.